This T cell receptor beta chain comes out of a study of CD8+ T cells in alopecia areata. Study background: Patients remained on tofacitinib for 6 to 18 months and then went 6 months without it. General study results and limits: Normal-skin resident alphabeta T cells also appear among scalp sample sequences. TCRs were shared less clearly across patients than in mice, possibly for HLA-related reasons. Clonality in lesional scalp, especially alopecia totalis/universalis, exceeded that of normal scalp.

Treatment meaning: oral pan-JAK inhibitor, 5-10 mg twice daily. Details on this clone: Its antigen remains unknown.

The authors extracted RNA and reverse transcribed it into cDNA as the sequencing template. The data were produced by immunoSEQ multiplex PCR, yet TCRdb's version contains in-frame clones alone and is incomplete. This table holds 160,000 or so clones, about 54% found once. Germline lookup yields CDR1 SNHLY and CDR2 FYNNEI. The junction had 4 bases not matched to a gene; V was cut back by 4 bases and J by 3 bases. This CDR3 region has 15 residues. This receptor was obtained from a human donor with alopecia areata. This sample comprised CD4+ T cells sorted from blood, obtained at approximately week 60, from a patient treated with tofacitinib. V usage is TRBV2 and J usage is TRBJ2-7; TRBD1 agrees at 12 bases. CDR3 sequence: CASSGGQGALYEQYF. The CDR3 nucleotides are TGTGCCAGCAGTGGGGGACAGGGGGCTCTCTACGAGCAGTACTTC.